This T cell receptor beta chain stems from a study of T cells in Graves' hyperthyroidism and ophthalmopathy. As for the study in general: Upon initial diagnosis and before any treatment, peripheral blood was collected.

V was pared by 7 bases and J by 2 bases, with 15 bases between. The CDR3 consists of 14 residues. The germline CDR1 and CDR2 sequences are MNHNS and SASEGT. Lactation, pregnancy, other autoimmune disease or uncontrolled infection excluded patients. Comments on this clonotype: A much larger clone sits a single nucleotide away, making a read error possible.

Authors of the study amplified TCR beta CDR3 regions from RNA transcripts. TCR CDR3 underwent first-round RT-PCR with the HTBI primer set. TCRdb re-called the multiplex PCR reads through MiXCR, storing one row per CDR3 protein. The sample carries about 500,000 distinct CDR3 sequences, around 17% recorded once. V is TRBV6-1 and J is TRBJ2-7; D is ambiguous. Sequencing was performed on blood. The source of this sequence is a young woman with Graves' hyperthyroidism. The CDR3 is CASKVGPRPYEQYF. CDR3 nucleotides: TGTGCCAGCAAGGTAGGGCCGCGCCCCTACGAGCAGTACTTC.